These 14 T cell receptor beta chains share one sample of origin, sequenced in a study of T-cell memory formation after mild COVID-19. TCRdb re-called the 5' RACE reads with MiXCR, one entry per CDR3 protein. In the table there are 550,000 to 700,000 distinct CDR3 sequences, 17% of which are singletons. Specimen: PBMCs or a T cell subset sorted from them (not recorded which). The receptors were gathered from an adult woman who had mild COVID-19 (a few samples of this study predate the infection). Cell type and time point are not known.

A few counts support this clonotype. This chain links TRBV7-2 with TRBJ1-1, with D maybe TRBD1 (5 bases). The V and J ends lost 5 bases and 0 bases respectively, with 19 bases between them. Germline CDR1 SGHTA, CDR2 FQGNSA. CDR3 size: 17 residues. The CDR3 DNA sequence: TGTGCCAGCAGCCTTGGGGCAGTTGTGGGTCTGAACACTGAAGCTTTCTTT. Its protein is CASSLGAVVGLNTEAFF.

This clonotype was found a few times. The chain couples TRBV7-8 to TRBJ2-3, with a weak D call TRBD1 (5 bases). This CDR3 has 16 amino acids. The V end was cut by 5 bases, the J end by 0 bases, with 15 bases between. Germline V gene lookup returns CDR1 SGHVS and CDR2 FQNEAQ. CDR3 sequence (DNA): TGTGCCAGCAGCGTCCGACAGAAGATTAGCACAGATACGCAGTATTTT. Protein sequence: CASSVRQKISTDTQYF.

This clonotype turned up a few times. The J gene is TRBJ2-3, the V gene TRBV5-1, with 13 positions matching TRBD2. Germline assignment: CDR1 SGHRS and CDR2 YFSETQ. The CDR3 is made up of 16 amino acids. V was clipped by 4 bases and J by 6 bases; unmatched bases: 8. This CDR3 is CASSRTSGSSWDTQYF. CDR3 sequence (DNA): TGCGCCAGCAGCCGGACTAGCGGGAGCTCTTGGGATACGCAGTATTTT.

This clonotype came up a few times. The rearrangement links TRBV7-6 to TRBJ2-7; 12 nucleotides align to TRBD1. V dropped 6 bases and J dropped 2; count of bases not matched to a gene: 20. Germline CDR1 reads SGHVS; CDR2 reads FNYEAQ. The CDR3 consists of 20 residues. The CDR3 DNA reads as TGTGCCAGCAGACGCGGGACAGGGGGCTCCTATGGGGGTCCCCCCTACGAGCAGTACTTC. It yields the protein CASRRGTGGSYGGPPYEQYF.

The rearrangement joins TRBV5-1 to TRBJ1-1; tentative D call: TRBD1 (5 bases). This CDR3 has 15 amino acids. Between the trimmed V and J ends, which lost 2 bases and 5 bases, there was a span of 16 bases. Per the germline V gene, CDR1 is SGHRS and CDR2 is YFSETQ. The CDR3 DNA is TGCGCCAGCAGCTTTGACAGTCCCACTACTACTGAAGCTTTCTTT. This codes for CASSFDSPTTTEAFF.

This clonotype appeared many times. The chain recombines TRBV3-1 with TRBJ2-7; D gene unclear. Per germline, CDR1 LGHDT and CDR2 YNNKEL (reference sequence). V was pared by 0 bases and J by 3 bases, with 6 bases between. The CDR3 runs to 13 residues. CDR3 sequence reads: CASSQDGRYEQYF. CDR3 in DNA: TGTGCCAGCAGCCAAGATGGGCGCTACGAGCAGTACTTC.

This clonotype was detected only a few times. In DNA, the CDR3 is TGTGCCAGCAGCCGCGACAGGGCCCTCCAACACATTCAGTACTTC. Translating gives CASSRDRALQHIQYF. The chain is built from TRBV12-3 or TRBV12-4 and TRBJ2-4, with 7 positions matching TRBD1. Trimming cost V 6 bases and J 8 bases; bases outside gene matches: 13. The CDR3 loop spans 15 amino acids.

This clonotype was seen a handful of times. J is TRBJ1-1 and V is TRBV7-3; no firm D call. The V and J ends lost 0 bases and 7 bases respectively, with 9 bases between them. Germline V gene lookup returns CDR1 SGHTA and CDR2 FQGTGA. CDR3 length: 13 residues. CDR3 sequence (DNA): TGTGCCAGCAGCTTAACACGCGGGGTTGAAGCTTTCTTT. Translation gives CASSLTRGVEAFF.

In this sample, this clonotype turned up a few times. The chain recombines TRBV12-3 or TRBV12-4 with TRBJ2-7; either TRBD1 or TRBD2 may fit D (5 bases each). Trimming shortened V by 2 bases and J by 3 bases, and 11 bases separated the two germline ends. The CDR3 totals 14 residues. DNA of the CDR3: TGTGCCAGCAGTTTACGGGACGGAAACTACGAGCAGTACTTC. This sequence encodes CASSLRDGNYEQYF.

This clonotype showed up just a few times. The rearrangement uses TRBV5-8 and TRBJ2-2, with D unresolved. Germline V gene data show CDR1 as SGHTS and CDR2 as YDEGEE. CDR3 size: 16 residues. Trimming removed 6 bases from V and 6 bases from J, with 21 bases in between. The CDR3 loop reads CASTLGLLEYPGELFF. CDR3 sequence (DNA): TGTGCCAGCACCCTTGGGCTTCTGGAGTATCCCGGGGAGCTGTTTTTT.

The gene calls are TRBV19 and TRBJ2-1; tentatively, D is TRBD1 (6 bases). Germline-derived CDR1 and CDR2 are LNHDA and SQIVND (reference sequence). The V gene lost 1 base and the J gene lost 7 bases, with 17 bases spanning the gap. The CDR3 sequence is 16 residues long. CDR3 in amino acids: CASSIVGLGGLNEQFF. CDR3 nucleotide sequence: TGTGCCAGTAGTATAGTAGGCCTAGGGGGATTGAATGAGCAGTTCTTC.

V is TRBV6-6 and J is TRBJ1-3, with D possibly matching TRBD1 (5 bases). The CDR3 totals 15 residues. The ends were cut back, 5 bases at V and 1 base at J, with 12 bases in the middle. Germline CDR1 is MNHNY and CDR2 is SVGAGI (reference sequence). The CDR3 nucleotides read TGTGCCAGCAGTGCCCAACAGGTTTCTGGAAACACCATATATTTT. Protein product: CASSAQQVSGNTIYF.

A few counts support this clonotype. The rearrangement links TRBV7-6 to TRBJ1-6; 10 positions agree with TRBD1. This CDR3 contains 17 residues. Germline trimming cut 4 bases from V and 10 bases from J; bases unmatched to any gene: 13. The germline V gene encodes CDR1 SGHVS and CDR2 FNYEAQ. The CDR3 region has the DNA TGTGCCAGCAGCTCTCCGGGGGGGGACAGGGGTTTCTCACCCCTCCACTTT. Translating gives CASSSPGGDRGFSPLHF. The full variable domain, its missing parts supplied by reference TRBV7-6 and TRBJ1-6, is GAGVSQSPRYKVTKRGQDVALRCDPISGHVSLYWYRQALGQGPEFLTYFNYEAQQDKSGLPNDRFSAERPEGSISTLTIQRTEQRDSAMYRCASSSPGGDRGFSPLHFGNGTRLTVT.

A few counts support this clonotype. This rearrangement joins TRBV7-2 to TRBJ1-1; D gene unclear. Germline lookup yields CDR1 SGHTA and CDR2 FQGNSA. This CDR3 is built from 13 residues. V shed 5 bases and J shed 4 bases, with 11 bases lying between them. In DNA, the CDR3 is TGTGCCAGCAGCCCCGCGACGATCACTGAAGCTTTCTTT. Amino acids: CASSPATITEAFF.